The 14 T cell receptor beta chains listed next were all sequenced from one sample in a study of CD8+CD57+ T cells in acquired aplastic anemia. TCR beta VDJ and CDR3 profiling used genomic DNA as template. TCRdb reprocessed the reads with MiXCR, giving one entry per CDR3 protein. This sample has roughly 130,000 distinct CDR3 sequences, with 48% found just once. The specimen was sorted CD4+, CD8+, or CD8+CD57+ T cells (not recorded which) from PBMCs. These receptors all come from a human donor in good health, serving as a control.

DNA for the CDR3: TGCAGCGGGGACACGGCTGGAGATACGCAGTATTTT. This translates into CSGDTAGDTQYF. This chain connects TRBV29-1 to TRBJ2-3; the D gene is possibly TRBD1 (6 bases). Germline loops: CDR1 SQVTM, CDR2 ANQGSEA. Trimming stripped 7 bases from V and 5 bases from J, with 13 bases between. The CDR3 length is 12 residues.

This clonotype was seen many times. The DNA for the CDR3 is TGTGCCAGCAGTCAAACCGGGACTAGCGATTCCTACGAGCAGTACTTC. As protein: CASSQTGTSDSYEQYF. The rearrangement joins TRBV6-1 to TRBJ2-7; 10 nucleotides match TRBD2. V lost 5 bases and J lost 1; bases outside the gene matches: 8. In germline, CDR1 is MNHNS, CDR2 SASEGT. The CDR3 has 16 residues.

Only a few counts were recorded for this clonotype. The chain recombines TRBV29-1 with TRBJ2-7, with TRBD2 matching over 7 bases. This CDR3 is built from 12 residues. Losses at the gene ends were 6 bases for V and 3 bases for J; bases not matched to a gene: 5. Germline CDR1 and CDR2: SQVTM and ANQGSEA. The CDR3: CSVAGGFYEQYF. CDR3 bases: TGCAGCGTGGCCGGGGGGTTCTACGAGCAGTACTTC.

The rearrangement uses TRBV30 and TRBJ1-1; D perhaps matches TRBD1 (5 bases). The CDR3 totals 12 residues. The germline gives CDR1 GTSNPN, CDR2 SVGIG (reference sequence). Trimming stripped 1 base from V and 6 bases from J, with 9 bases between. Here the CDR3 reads CAWSDSGAEAFF. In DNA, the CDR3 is TGTGCCTGGAGTGACTCGGGGGCTGAAGCTTTCTTT.

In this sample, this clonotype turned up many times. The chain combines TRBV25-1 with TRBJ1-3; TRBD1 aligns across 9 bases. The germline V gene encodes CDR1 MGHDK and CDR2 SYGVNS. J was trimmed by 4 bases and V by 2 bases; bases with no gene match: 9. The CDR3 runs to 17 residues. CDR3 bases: TGTGCCAGCAGTGAACCGGGACAGGGTGGTTTGGGAAACACCATATATTTT. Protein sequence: CASSEPGQGGLGNTIYF.

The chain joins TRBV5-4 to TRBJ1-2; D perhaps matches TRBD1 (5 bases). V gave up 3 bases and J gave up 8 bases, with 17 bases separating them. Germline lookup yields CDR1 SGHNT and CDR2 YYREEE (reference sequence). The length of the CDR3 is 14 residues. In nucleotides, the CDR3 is TGTGCCAGCAGCTCCGCGGGACCGACGGCCGGCTACACCTTC. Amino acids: CASSSAGPTAGYTF.

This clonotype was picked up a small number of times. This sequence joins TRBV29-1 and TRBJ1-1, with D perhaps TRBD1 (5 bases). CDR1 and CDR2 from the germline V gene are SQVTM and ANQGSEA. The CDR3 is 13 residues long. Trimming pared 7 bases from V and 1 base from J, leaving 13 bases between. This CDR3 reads CSAQQVTNTEAFF. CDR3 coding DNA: TGCAGCGCACAACAGGTCACGAACACTGAAGCTTTCTTT.

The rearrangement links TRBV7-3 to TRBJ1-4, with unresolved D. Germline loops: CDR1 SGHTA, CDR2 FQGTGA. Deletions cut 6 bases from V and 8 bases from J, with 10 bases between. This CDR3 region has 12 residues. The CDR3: CASSRPGEKLFF. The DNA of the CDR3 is TGTGCCAGCAGTCGACCGGGGGAAAAACTGTTTTTT.

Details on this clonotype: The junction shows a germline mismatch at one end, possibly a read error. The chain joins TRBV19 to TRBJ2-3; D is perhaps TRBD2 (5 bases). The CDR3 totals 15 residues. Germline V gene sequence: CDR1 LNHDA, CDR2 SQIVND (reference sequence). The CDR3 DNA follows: TGTGCCAGTAGTATAGGGTCGAACCTGGGAGATACGCAGTATTTC. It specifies CASSIGSNLGDTQYF.

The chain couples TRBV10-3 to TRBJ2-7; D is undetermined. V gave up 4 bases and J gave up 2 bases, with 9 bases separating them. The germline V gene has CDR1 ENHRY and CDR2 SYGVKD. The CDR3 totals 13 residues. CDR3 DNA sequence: TGTGCCATCAGTGTGACAAGGACCTACGAGCAGTACTTC. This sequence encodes CAISVTRTYEQYF.

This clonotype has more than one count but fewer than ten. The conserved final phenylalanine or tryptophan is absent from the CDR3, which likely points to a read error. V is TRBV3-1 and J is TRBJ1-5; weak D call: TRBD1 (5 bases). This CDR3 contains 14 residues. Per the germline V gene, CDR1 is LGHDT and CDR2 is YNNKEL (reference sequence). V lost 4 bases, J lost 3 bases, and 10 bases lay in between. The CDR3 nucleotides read TGTGCCAGCAGCCTCGGGACCGTCAATCAGCCCCAGCATTCT. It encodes CASSLGTVNQPQHS.

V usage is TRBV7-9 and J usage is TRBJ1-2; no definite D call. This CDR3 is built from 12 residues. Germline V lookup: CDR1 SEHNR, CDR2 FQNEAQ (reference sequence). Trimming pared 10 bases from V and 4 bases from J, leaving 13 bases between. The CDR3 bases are TGTGCCACCAGTGATACCAGCTATGGCTACACCTTC. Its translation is CATSDTSYGYTF.

This chain's CDR3 is CSPRRDPTLSGYTF. The CDR3 nucleotides are TGCAGCCCGAGGAGGGACCCGACCCTTTCTGGCTACACCTTC. The chain couples TRBV29-1 to TRBJ1-2; possibly TRBD1 for D (5 bases). Germline assignment: CDR1 SQVTM and CDR2 ANQGSEA. There are 14 residues in the CDR3. The V end was cut by 8 bases, the J end by 7 bases, with 23 bases between.

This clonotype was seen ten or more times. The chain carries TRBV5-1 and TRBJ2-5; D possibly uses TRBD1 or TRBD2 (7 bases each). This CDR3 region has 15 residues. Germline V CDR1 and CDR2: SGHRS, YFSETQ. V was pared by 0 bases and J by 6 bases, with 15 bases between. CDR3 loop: CASSLARGGVKTQYF. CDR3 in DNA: TGCGCCAGCAGCTTGGCCAGGGGGGGGGTAAAGACCCAGTACTTC.